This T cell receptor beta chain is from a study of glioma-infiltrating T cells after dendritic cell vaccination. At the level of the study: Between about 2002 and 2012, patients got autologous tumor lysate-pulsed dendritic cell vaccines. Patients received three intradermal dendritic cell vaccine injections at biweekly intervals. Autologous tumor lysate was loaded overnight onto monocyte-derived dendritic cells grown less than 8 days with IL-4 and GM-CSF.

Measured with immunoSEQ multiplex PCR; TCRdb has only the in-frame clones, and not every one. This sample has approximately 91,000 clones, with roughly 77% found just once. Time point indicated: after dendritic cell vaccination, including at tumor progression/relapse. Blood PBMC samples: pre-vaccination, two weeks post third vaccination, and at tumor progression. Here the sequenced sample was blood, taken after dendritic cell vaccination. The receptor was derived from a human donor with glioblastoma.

CDR3 region: CASSLPMGQVETQYF. CDR3 DNA sequence: TGTGCCAGCAGCTTACCAATGGGACAGGTGGAGACCCAGTACTTC. The rearrangement joins TRBV7-2 to TRBJ2-5, with TRBD1 matching over 8 bases. The CDR3 is made up of 15 amino acids. Germline trimming cut 2 bases from V and 5 bases from J; bases unmatched to any gene: 7. CDR1 and CDR2 (germline): SGHTA, FQGNSA.